A single sample is the source of the 5 T cell receptor beta chains below, sequenced in a study of shared clonotypes between healthy human individuals. Assay used: immunoSEQ multiplex PCR; TCRdb lists only in-frame clones, some missing. The sample includes roughly 2 million clones, approximately 96% of them seen just once. Sequencing was carried out using naive CD4+ T cells sorted from blood. Subset described: CD45RA+ positively selected. These receptors came from a man between 18 and 29 years old in good health.

This chain uses TRBV10-3 with TRBJ1-3, with D unclear. The germline gives CDR1 ENHRY, CDR2 SYGVKD. This CDR3 contains 15 residues. V was trimmed by 10 bases and J by 0 bases, leaving 16 bases between them. The CDR3 sequence: CATQQNSYSGNTIYF. CDR3 bases: TGTGCCACCCAACAAAACAGTTACTCTGGAAACACCATATATTTT.

The V call is TRBV18, the J call TRBJ2-2; D may be TRBD1 (7 bases). CDR3 length: 14 residues. V was cut by 5 bases and J by 6 bases, with 13 bases left in between. Germline V gives CDR1 KGHSH, CDR2 LQKENI. This chain's CDR3 is CASSSDREAGELFF. The CDR3, as DNA: TGTGCCAGCTCATCTGACAGGGAGGCCGGGGAGCTGTTTTTT.

The table lists this clone with a count of one. The V gene is TRBV11-2, the J gene TRBJ2-1, with D maybe TRBD2 (5 bases). CDR1 is SGHAT, CDR2 FQNNGV, per germline. Trimming removed 1 base from V and 8 bases from J, with 12 bases in between. The CDR3 contains 14 residues. Written as DNA, the CDR3 is TGTGCCAGCAGCTTAGGTAGGCTAGCCTATGAGCAGTTCTTC. Its translation: CASSLGRLAYEQFF.

V gene TRBV7-2 combines with J gene TRBJ2-1, with 10 bases matching TRBD2. This CDR3 has 15 residues. Germline V gene lookup returns CDR1 SGHTA and CDR2 FQGNSA. Trimming at V came to 2 bases and at J to 6 bases, leaving 4 bases not matched to a gene. The CDR3 spells CASSLNSGRGNEQFF. CDR3 in DNA: TGTGCCAGCAGCTTAAACAGCGGGAGGGGCAATGAGCAGTTCTTC.

The chain is built from TRBV5-1 and TRBJ2-1; TRBD2 matches 9 bases. V gave up 0 bases and J gave up 3 bases; unmatched junction bases: 4. The CDR3 runs 16 residues. Per germline, CDR1 SGHRS and CDR2 YFSETQ. CDR3 coding DNA: TGCGCCAGCAGCTTGGACCCTAGCGGGATCTACAATGAGCAGTTCTTC. Its translation: CASSLDPSGIYNEQFF.